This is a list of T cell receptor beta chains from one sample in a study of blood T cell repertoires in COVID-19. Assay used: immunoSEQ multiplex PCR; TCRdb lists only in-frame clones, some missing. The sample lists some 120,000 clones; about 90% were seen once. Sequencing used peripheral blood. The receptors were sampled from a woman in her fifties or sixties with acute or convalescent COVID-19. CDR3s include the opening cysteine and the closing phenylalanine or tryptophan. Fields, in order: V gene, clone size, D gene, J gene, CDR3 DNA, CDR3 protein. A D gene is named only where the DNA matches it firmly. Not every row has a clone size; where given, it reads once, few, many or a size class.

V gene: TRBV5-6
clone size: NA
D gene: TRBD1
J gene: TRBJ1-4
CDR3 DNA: TGTGCCAGCAGCTTCGTCGACAGGGCCCCGAATGAAAAACTGTTTTTT
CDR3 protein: CASSFVDRAPNEKLFF

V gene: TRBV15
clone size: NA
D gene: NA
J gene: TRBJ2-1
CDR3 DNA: TGTGCCACCAGCAGAGATTTCTATGAGCAGTTCTTC
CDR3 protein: CATSRDFYEQFF

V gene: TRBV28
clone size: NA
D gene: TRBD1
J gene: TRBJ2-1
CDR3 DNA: TGTGCCAGCAGCCAAGCATCGACAGGGGCGGGTAATGAGCAGTTCTTC
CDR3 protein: CASSQASTGAGNEQFF

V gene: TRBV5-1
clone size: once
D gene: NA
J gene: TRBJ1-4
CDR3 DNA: TGCGCCAGCAGCTTGGACAGGGCAACTAATGAAAAACTGTTTTTT
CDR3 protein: CASSLDRATNEKLFF

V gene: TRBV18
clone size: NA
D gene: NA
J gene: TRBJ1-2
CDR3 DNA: TGTGCCAGCTCACCACCTACGGGGGGTCGTGGCTATGGCTACACCTTC
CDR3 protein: CASSPPTGGRGYGYTF

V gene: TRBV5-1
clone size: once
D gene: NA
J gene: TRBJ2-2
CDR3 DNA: TGCGCCAGCTGGACAGGGAGGGGCACCGGGGAGCTGTTTTTT
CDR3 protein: CASWTGRGTGELFF

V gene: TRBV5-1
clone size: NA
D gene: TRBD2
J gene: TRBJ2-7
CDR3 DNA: TGCGCCAGCAGCGGAGGACTAGCGGAGCCGAGCTCCTACGAGCAGTACTTC
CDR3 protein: CASSGGLAEPSSYEQYF

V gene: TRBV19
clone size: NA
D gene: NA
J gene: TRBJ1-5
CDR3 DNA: TGTGCCAGTAGAGGGGAACTCTTAGGGAATGGTCAGCCCCAGCATTTT
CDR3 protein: CASRGELLGNGQPQHF

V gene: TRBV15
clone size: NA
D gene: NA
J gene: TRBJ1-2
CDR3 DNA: TGTGCCACCAGCAGAGTCCCGACTACTGACTATGGCTACACCTTC
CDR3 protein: CATSRVPTTDYGYTF

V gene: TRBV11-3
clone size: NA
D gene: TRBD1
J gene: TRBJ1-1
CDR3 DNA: TGTGCCAGCAGCTTACCTCGACAGGGCGGCACTGAAGCTTTCTTT
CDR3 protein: CASSLPRQGGTEAFF

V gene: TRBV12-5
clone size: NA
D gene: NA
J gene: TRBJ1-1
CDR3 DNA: TGTGCTAGTGGTTTGGGCGGGACGGGTGAAGCTTTCTTT
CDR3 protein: CASGLGGTGEAFF

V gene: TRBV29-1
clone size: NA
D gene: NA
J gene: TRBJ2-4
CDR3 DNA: TGCAGCGTTGGTTTGAGGGTCGGTGGCATTCAGTACTTC
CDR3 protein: CSVGLRVGGIQYF

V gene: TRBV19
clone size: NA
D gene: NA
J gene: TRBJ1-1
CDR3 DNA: TGTGCCAGTAGTATCGGGAGGCCGAGCCTTGAAGCTTTCTTT
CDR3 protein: CASSIGRPSLEAFF

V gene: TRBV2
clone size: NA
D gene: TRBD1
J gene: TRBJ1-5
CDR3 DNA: TGTGCCAGCAGTCGACAGGGCTTGGGAAATCAGCCCCAGCATTTT
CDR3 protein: CASSRQGLGNQPQHF

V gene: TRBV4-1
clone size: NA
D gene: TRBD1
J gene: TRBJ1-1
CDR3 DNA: TGCGCCAGCAGCCTGGACAGGGCCACTGAAGCTTTCTTT
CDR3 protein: CASSLDRATEAFF

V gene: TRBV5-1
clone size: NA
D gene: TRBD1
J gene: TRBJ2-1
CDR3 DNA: TGCGCCAGCAGCATCGGACAGGCCAATGAGCAGTTCTTC
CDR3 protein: CASSIGQANEQFF

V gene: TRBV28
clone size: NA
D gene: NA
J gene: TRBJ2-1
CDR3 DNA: TGTGCCAGCGGAGTTTTTAGCTCCTACAATGAGCAGTTCTTC
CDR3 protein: CASGVFSSYNEQFF

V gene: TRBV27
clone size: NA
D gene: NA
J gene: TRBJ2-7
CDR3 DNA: TGTGCCAGCAGTTTAGATCCCTACTACGAGCAGTACTTC
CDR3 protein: CASSLDPYYEQYF

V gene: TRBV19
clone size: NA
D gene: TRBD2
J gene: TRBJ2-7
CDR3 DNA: TGTGCCAGTAGCTCGGGACTAGCGAGCTACGAGCAGTACTTC
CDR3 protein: CASSSGLASYEQYF

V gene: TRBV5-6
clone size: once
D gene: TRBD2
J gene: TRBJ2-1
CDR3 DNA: TGTGCCAGCAGCACCCGGGCTAGCGGGACCCTGAGCTCCTACAATGAGCAGTTCTTC
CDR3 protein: CASSTRASGTLSSYNEQFF

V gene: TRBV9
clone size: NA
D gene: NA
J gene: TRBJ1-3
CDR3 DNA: TGTGCCAGCAGCGTAGTAGCGGGGGCGCAAGGAAACACCATATATTTT
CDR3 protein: CASSVVAGAQGNTIYF